Presented here are 13 T cell receptor beta chains from one specimen sequenced in a study of blood T cell repertoires in COVID-19. Clones were sequenced by immunoSEQ multiplex PCR, and TCRdb holds only the in-frame ones, with some missing. The table lists about 240,000 clones, 80% to 90% of them singletons, with about 4.5% in the top ten. The sequenced sample was peripheral blood. The source is a woman in her seventies with acute or convalescent COVID-19.

The CDR3 region is CASSLVGGSTGELFF. CDR3 sequence (DNA): TGCGCCAGCAGCTTGGTGGGGGGATCCACCGGGGAGCTGTTTTTT. The rearrangement links TRBV5-1 to TRBJ2-2, with TRBD2 as a possible D gene (6 bases). Germline CDR1 and CDR2: SGHRS and YFSETQ. The CDR3 runs 15 residues. The germline V and J ends were trimmed by 0 bases and 4 bases, with 10 bases remaining between them.

This clone appeared a single time. The gene calls are TRBV5-5 and TRBJ2-7; 9 bases align to TRBD1. The CDR3 covers 14 residues. With V trimmed by 5 bases and J by 3 bases, 6 bases remained unmatched. Germline assignment: CDR1 SGHKS and CDR2 YYEKEE (reference sequence). CDR3 residues: CASSYDRGNYEQYF. The CDR3 nucleotides read TGTGCCAGCAGTTACGACAGGGGGAACTACGAGCAGTACTTC.

The genes are TRBV2 and TRBJ1-2, with D perhaps matching TRBD1 (6 bases). The CDR3 contains 12 residues. V was trimmed by 9 bases and J by 3 bases, leaving 11 bases between them. Per germline, CDR1 SNHLY and CDR2 FYNNEI. For the CDR3, the DNA is TGTGCCAGTTCAGGGGAGTACTATGGCTACACCTTC. It codes for CASSGEYYGYTF. Full variable domain (missing parts from reference TRBV2 and TRBJ1-2): EPEVTQTPSHQVTQMGQEVILRCVPISNHLYFYWYRQILGQKVEFLVSFYNNEISEKSEIFDDQFSVERPDGSNFTLKIRSTKLEDSAMYFCASSGEYYGYTFGSGTRLTVV.

The chain links TRBV10-1 to TRBJ2-1, with D possibly being TRBD2 (6 bases). Germline-derived CDR1 and CDR2 are WNHNN and SYGVQD (reference sequence). V was shortened by 4 bases and J by 1 base, with 14 bases between the two germline ends. The CDR3 has 16 residues. For the CDR3, the DNA is TGCGCCAGCAGTGGCGGGCGGGAAACTTCCTACAATGAGCAGTTCTTC. It codes for CASSGGRETSYNEQFF.

The gene calls are TRBV6-6 and TRBJ1-1, with D maybe TRBD1 (5 bases). The CDR3 runs 13 residues. The V end was cut by 10 bases, the J end by 2 bases, with 14 bases between. The germline V gene has CDR1 MNHNY and CDR2 SVGAGI (reference sequence). CDR3 nucleotide sequence: TGTGCCACTGTCATGGGGGGTAACACTGAAGCTTTCTTT. As protein: CATVMGGNTEAFF.

The chain is built from TRBV2 and TRBJ2-7; perhaps TRBD1 as D (5 bases). CDR1 and CDR2 (germline): SNHLY, FYNNEI. This CDR3 contains 13 residues. V was trimmed by 6 bases and J by 6 bases, leaving 15 bases between them. The CDR3 DNA follows: TGTGCCAGCAGCCCGGGTCAGGGATTCGAGCAGTACTTC. Translated, it gives CASSPGQGFEQYF.

CDR3 DNA: TGCGCCAGCAGCTTGGTACGCGGGTTAGGCGCCGGGGAGCTGTTTTTT. It encodes CASSLVRGLGAGELFF. The rearrangement uses TRBV5-1 and TRBJ2-2; TRBD2 might be the D (5 bases). Per the germline V gene, CDR1 is SGHRS and CDR2 is YFSETQ. This CDR3 contains 16 residues. V gave up 0 bases and J gave up 6 bases, with 15 bases separating them.

This chain connects TRBV7-2 to TRBJ1-1; D may be TRBD1 (5 bases). The germline V and J ends were trimmed by 4 bases and 3 bases, with 12 bases remaining between them. The length of the CDR3 is 14 residues. Germline assignment: CDR1 SGHTA and CDR2 FQGNSA. In DNA, the CDR3 is TGTGCCAGCAGCTCCATTCCGGGGGACACTGAAGCTTTCTTT. The encoded protein is CASSSIPGDTEAFF.

The J gene is TRBJ1-5, the V gene TRBV19; perhaps TRBD1 as D (5 bases). The V end lost 6 bases, the J end lost 2 bases, and 8 bases lay between the germline ends. Germline values: CDR1 LNHDA, CDR2 SQIVND (reference sequence). This CDR3 contains 13 residues. The CDR3 DNA is TGTGCCAGTAGAGAACAGGGCAATCAGCCCCAGCATTTT. This encodes CASREQGNQPQHF.

The genes are TRBV19 and TRBJ1-6; TRBD1 matches 7 bases. The CDR3 runs 15 residues. V shed 7 bases, J shed 6 bases, and the junction held 9 bases outside the gene matches. Germline lookup yields CDR1 LNHDA and CDR2 SQIVND (reference sequence). The CDR3 region is CASKTDRAANSPLHF. The CDR3, as DNA: TGTGCCAGTAAGACCGACAGGGCGGCTAATTCACCCCTCCACTTT.

The chain is built from TRBV7-8 and TRBJ2-7; D possibly corresponds to TRBD1 (6 bases). Trimming pared 5 bases from V and 2 bases from J, leaving 10 bases between. The CDR3 runs to 13 residues. Germline V gene data show CDR1 as SGHVS and CDR2 as FQNEAQ. CDR3 amino acids: CASSGDIAYEQYF. The DNA for the CDR3 is TGTGCCAGCAGCGGGGACATAGCCTACGAGCAGTACTTC.

This chain uses TRBV28 with TRBJ1-1; the match to TRBD1 covers 7 bases. This CDR3 has 11 amino acids. The germline V gene has CDR1 MDHEN and CDR2 SYDVKM. The trim removed 6 bases at V and 7 bases at J, leaving 2 bases unmatched. CDR3 nucleotides: TGTGCCAGCAGGTGGACAGGTGAAGCTTTCTTT. Encoded protein: CASRWTGEAFF.

J is TRBJ2-5 and V is TRBV3-1 (or the pseudogene TRBV3-2), with a tentative D call TRBD1 (5 bases). The end of the DNA fits TRBJ2-7 better, so the J call may be wrong. The CDR3 spans 15 residues. Germline CDR1 and CDR2: LGHDT and YNNKEL (reference sequence). CDR3 bases: TGTGCCAGCAGCCAAGAATTGGCCAGGGACTACGAGCAGTACTTC. This sequence encodes CASSQELARDYEQYF.